The 26 T cell receptor beta chains listed next were all sequenced from one sample in a study of beta chain features in type 1 diabetes. Study findings and constraints: In all four CD4+ subsets, TCRB CDR3 length was significantly, moderately reduced in type 1 diabetes.

Reverse transcription of all isolated RNA meant that expressed TCRB transcripts were sequenced. Method: immunoSEQ multiplex PCR; TCRdb's copy keeps in-frame clones and lacks some. The top ten hold roughly 2.1% of the sample, which has under 50,000 clones, roughly 68% seen once. Their specific antigens are unknown. Material for sequencing was Tregs from blood. These TCRs come from a woman between 18 and 29 years old with type 1 diabetes.

This chain connects TRBV28 to TRBJ1-1, with D possibly matching TRBD1 (5 bases). The CDR3 has 13 amino acids. Germline-derived CDR1 and CDR2 are MDHEN and SYDVKM. V was pared by 8 bases and J by 4 bases, with 14 bases between. The CDR3 spells CASYTQGSTEAFF. The CDR3 DNA follows: TGTGCCAGCTATACCCAGGGAAGCACTGAAGCTTTCTTT. The complete variable domain, with remaining parts taken from reference TRBV28 and TRBJ1-1, reads DVKVTQSSRYLVKRTGEKVFLECVQDMDHENMFWYRQDPGLGLRLIYFSYDVKMKEKGDIPEGYSVSREKKERFSLILESASTNQTSMYLCASYTQGSTEAFFGQGTRLTVV.

The V call is TRBV19, the J call TRBJ1-5; no clear D. Germline V gene lookup returns CDR1 LNHDA and CDR2 SQIVND (reference sequence). The CDR3 is 13 amino acids. V shed 7 bases and J shed 7 bases, with 14 bases lying between them. CDR3 in amino acids: CASTRGGGQPQHF. For the CDR3, the DNA is TGTGCCAGTACGCGCGGCGGCGGGCAGCCCCAGCATTTT.

J is TRBJ2-7 and V is TRBV5-1, with a possible D match to TRBD2 (5 bases). Per the germline V gene, CDR1 is SGHRS and CDR2 is YFSETQ. Between the trimmed V and J ends, which lost 4 bases and 3 bases, there was a span of 5 bases. The CDR3 has 11 amino acids. Here the CDR3 DNA reads TGCGCCAGCAGCCGGGACTACGAGCAGTACTTC. It codes for CASSRDYEQYF.

V and J are TRBV11-2 and TRBJ1-1; D is unresolved. The V and J ends lost 1 base and 4 bases respectively, with 13 bases between them. This CDR3 contains 15 residues. Germline assignment: CDR1 SGHAT and CDR2 FQNNGV. The CDR3 DNA follows: TGTGCCAGCAGCTTAGTTTCAACCGGAGGCACTGAAGCTTTCTTT. Translation gives CASSLVSTGGTEAFF.

The chain has TRBV18 and TRBJ1-6; 7 nucleotides line up with TRBD1. Germline V CDR1 and CDR2: KGHSH, LQKENI. J was trimmed by 9 bases and V by 6 bases; bases with no gene match: 5. The CDR3 contains 13 residues. Here the CDR3 reads CASSTGVGSPLHF. The DNA of the CDR3 is TGTGCCAGCTCCACAGGGGTAGGTTCACCCCTCCACTTT.

The J gene is TRBJ1-1, the V gene TRBV7-2; D call uncertain. The V end lost 1 base, the J end lost 11 bases, and 8 bases lay between the germline ends. The CDR3 consists of 11 residues. Germline CDR1 is SGHTA and CDR2 is FQGNSA. Here the CDR3 DNA reads TGTGCCAGCAGCTTAGACTTAGTGGCTTTCTTT. Its protein product is CASSLDLVAFF.

This chain uses TRBV4-2 with TRBJ2-3; the D gene is possibly TRBD2 (5 bases). Germline V lookup: CDR1 LGHNA, CDR2 YNFKEQ. V was trimmed by 1 base and J by 2 bases, leaving 19 bases between them. The CDR3 loop spans 18 amino acids. Written as DNA, the CDR3 is TGTGCCAGCAGCCAAGGGATCTCCCTAGCTGACAACACAGATACGCAGTATTTT. Translation gives CASSQGISLADNTDTQYF.

V and J are TRBV18 and TRBJ1-1; no firm D call. V was shortened by 6 bases and J by 4 bases, with 27 bases between the two germline ends. The germline CDR1 and CDR2 sequences are KGHSH and LQKENI. The CDR3 length is 18 residues. The CDR3 DNA sequence: TGTGCCAGCTCCCTAATGACCCCAAGACACTCGGAGGTCACTGAAGCTTTCTTT. It translates to CASSLMTPRHSEVTEAFF. The full variable domain, completed using reference TRBV18 and TRBJ1-1, is NAGVMQNPRHLVRRRGQEARLRCSPMKGHSHVYWYRQLPEEGLKFMVYLQKENIIDESGMPKERFSAEFPKEGPSILRIQQVVRGDSAAYFCASSLMTPRHSEVTEAFFGQGTRLTVV.

The V call is TRBV10-3, the J call TRBJ2-2, with a weak D call TRBD1 (6 bases). The CDR3 spans 14 residues. CDR1 is ENHRY and CDR2 is SYGVKD in the germline V gene. The V gene lost 8 bases and the J gene lost 7 bases, with 17 bases spanning the gap. The CDR3 sequence: CAIWAQGGNGELFF. For the CDR3, the DNA is TGTGCCATCTGGGCACAGGGCGGAAACGGGGAGCTGTTTTTT.

CDR3 in amino acids: CASSWTWEETQYF. The CDR3 nucleotides are TGTGCCAGCAGTTGGACTTGGGAAGAGACCCAGTACTTC. The chain joins TRBV6-1 to TRBJ2-5; TRBD2 might be the D (5 bases). The CDR3 extends over 13 amino acids. CDR1 and CDR2 from the germline V gene are MNHNS and SASEGT. Trimming shortened V by 5 bases and J by 3 bases, and 10 bases separated the two germline ends.

This clone was recorded only once. The J gene is TRBJ2-1, the V gene TRBV6-1; TRBD2 aligns across 9 bases. With V trimmed by 4 bases and J by 8 bases, 9 bases remained unmatched. The CDR3 is 15 residues long. Looked up from germline, CDR1 is MNHNS and CDR2 is SASEGT. The CDR3 DNA follows: TGTGCCAGCAGTGCCCAGGGGACTAGCCGCCATGAGCAGTTCTTC. Its translation is CASSAQGTSRHEQFF.

The genes are TRBV7-2 and TRBJ2-1, with 7 bases that match TRBD2. The ends lost 5 bases at V and 1 base at J; junction bases unmatched: 8. Germline CDR1 is SGHTA and CDR2 is FQGNSA. The CDR3 is 16 amino acids. This CDR3 reads CASSPWGRASYNEQFF. The CDR3 bases are TGTGCCAGCAGCCCCTGGGGGAGGGCGTCCTACAATGAGCAGTTCTTC.

The chain links TRBV28 to TRBJ1-1; D is possibly TRBD1 (6 bases). Trimming removed 6 bases at V and 8 bases at J, with 13 bases between. Germline lookup yields CDR1 MDHEN and CDR2 SYDVKM. This CDR3 region has 12 residues. CDR3 DNA: TGTGCCAGCAGACGACAGGCGACGGAAGCTTTCTTT. Residues: CASRRQATEAFF. Drawing the rest from reference TRBV28 and TRBJ1-1, the complete variable domain is DVKVTQSSRYLVKRTGEKVFLECVQDMDHENMFWYRQDPGLGLRLIYFSYDVKMKEKGDIPEGYSVSREKKERFSLILESASTNQTSMYLCASRRQATEAFFGQGTRLTVV.

The chain couples TRBV7-9 to TRBJ1-5, with D possibly matching TRBD1 (5 bases). The CDR3 contains 12 residues. V was clipped by 3 bases and J by 6 bases, with 6 bases between them. Germline-derived CDR1 and CDR2 are SEHNR and FQNEAQ (reference sequence). The CDR3 protein is CASSFGGQPQHF. The DNA for the CDR3 is TGTGCCAGCAGCTTCGGGGGTCAGCCCCAGCATTTT.

The chain joins TRBV10-3 to TRBJ2-5; 11 nucleotides match TRBD1. The CDR3 covers 16 residues. The ends lost 4 bases at V and 5 bases at J; junction bases unmatched: 9. Germline V gene lookup returns CDR1 ENHRY and CDR2 SYGVKD. The CDR3 DNA is TGTGCCATCAGTGGCCCCAGGACAGGGGGCAAGGAGACCCAGTACTTC. It specifies CAISGPRTGGKETQYF.

The gene calls are TRBV7-2 and TRBJ2-7; 7 nucleotides line up with TRBD1. The CDR3 has 13 residues. Germline V lookup: CDR1 SGHTA, CDR2 FQGNSA. With 0 bases clipped from V and 7 bases from J, the junction kept 3 bases outside the gene matches. CDR3 sequence: CASSLATGEEQYF. CDR3 coding DNA: TGTGCCAGCAGCTTAGCAACAGGGGAAGAGCAGTACTTC.

The count of this clone is one. V gene TRBV5-1 combines with J gene TRBJ2-1, with D uncertain. CDR1 is SGHRS and CDR2 is YFSETQ in the germline V gene. The CDR3 loop spans 12 amino acids. V lost 4 bases to trimming and J lost 6 bases, with 8 bases between them. The CDR3 DNA reads as TGCGCCAGCAGCATCCCCCTCAATGAGCAGTTCTTC. Its translation: CASSIPLNEQFF.

This chain links TRBV7-2 with TRBJ1-1; D unclear. The germline V gene encodes CDR1 SGHTA and CDR2 FQGNSA. V was pared by 0 bases and J by 10 bases, with 15 bases between. The CDR3 has 14 residues. CDR3 DNA: TGTGCCAGCAGCTTAGCGGGAGGCATAGGAGGAGCTTTCTTT. Amino acid sequence: CASSLAGGIGGAFF.

To note about this clone: One junction end disagrees with the germline gene, perhaps due to a read error. This chain joins TRBV5-1 and TRBJ2-1; 11 bases are a match to TRBD2. Germline V gene sequence: CDR1 SGHRS, CDR2 YFSETQ. The CDR3 contains 15 residues. This chain's CDR3 is CATSRGTSGYNEQFF. In DNA, the CDR3 is TGCGCCACCAGCAGGGGGACTAGCGGATACAATGAGCAGTTCTTC.

This clone was seen only a few times. The germline gene is not matched at one end of the junction; a read error may be the cause. The V and J genes are TRBV4-3 and TRBJ2-1; D perhaps matches TRBD1 (6 bases). Germline V CDR1 and CDR2: LGHNA, YSLEER. This CDR3 spans 15 amino acids. The CDR3 spells CASSKDRRTNNEQFF. The CDR3 DNA follows: TGCGCCAGCAGCAAAGACAGGCGCACAAACAATGAGCAGTTCTTC.

The genes are TRBV6-5 and TRBJ2-5, with a weak D call TRBD2 (6 bases). The germline gives CDR1 MNHEY, CDR2 SVGAGI. Trimming removed 5 bases from V and 4 bases from J, with 17 bases in between. This CDR3 contains 15 residues. CDR3 loop: CASSATGVRGETQYF. CDR3 nucleotide sequence: TGTGCCAGCAGTGCAACGGGAGTGAGGGGAGAGACCCAGTACTTC.

The chain employs TRBV5-1 and TRBJ1-5, with 7 bases identical to TRBD1. The V gene end was trimmed by 4 bases and the J gene end by 7 bases; junction bases not matched to a gene: 11. The CDR3 length is 15 residues. Per germline, CDR1 SGHRS and CDR2 YFSETQ. The CDR3 DNA reads TGCGCCAGCAGCCCTACAGGGGAAGGGCGCCAGCCCCAGCATTTT. It translates to CASSPTGEGRQPQHF.

The chain joins TRBV20-1 to TRBJ2-2; no definite D call. Trimming pared 2 bases from V and 5 bases from J, leaving 3 bases between. Germline lookup yields CDR1 DFQATT and CDR2 SNEGSKA (reference sequence). The CDR3 has 11 residues. CDR3 amino acids: CSARITGELFF. In DNA form, the CDR3 reads TGCAGTGCTAGAATAACCGGGGAGCTGTTTTTT.

This clone was counted a single time. V is TRBV18 and J is TRBJ1-5, with 7 bases aligning to TRBD1. With V trimmed by 6 bases and J by 5 bases, 10 bases remained unmatched. This CDR3 has 15 amino acids. From germline, CDR1 is KGHSH and CDR2 LQKENI. CDR3 bases: TGTGCCAGCTCCCTATCGCCCAGGGGGGATCAGCCCCAGCATTTT. Amino acids: CASSLSPRGDQPQHF.

This clone was seen only a few times. The J gene is TRBJ2-7, the V gene TRBV4-1; 7 bases agree with TRBD2. The CDR3 runs to 15 residues. V shed 4 bases, J shed 3 bases, and the junction held 9 bases outside the gene matches. Germline assignment: CDR1 MGHRA and CDR2 YSYEKL. CDR3 loop: CASSPQPAGFYEQYF. The CDR3 region has the DNA TGCGCCAGCAGCCCCCAGCCAGCGGGATTCTACGAGCAGTACTTC.

The V gene is TRBV7-6, the J gene TRBJ2-7; 8 nucleotides line up with TRBD2. The CDR3 spans 14 residues. The V segment lost 5 bases and the J segment 6 bases; nucleotides outside the gene matches: 9. Germline-derived CDR1 and CDR2 are SGHVS and FNYEAQ. CDR3 in DNA: TGTGCCAGCAGCCTTGGAGGGACTAGGGTCGAGCAGTACTTC. Translation: CASSLGGTRVEQYF.